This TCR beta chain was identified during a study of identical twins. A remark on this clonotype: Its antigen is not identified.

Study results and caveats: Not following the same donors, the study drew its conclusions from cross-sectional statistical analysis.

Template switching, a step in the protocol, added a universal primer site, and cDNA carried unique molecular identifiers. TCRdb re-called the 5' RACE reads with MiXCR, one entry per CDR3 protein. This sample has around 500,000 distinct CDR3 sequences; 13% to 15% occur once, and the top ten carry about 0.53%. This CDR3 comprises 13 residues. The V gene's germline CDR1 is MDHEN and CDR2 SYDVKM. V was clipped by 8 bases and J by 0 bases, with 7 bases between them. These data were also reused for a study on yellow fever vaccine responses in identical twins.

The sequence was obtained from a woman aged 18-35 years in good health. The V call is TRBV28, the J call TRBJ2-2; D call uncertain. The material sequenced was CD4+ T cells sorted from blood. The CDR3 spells CASRRPNTGELFF. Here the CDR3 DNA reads TGTGCCAGCCGGCGGCCGAACACCGGGGAGCTGTTTTTT. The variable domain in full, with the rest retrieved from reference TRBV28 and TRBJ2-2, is DVKVTQSSRYLVKRTGEKVFLECVQDMDHENMFWYRQDPGLGLRLIYFSYDVKMKEKGDIPEGYSVSREKKERFSLILESASTNQTSMYLCASRRPNTGELFFGEGSRLTVL.